This TCR beta chain originates from a study of control samples from healthy donors and cancer patients. Germline-derived CDR1 and CDR2 are SEHNR and FQNEAQ (reference sequence). The V and J ends lost 6 bases and 1 base respectively, with 15 bases between them. The CDR3 spans 15 residues. Some clones are missing from TCRdb's copy, which holds only in-frame ones; the method was immunoSEQ multiplex PCR. The profile shows around 52,000 clones, 85% to 95% of them singletons. The source of this sequence is a man under 40 with colorectal cancer. The chain employs TRBV7-9 and TRBJ2-5; possibly TRBD1 or TRBD2 for D (7 bases each). Sequenced: PBMCs. CDR3 bases: TGTGCCAGCAGTCCCCCAGGGGGGGGCCAAGAGACCCAGTACTTC. Translating gives CASSPPGGGQETQYF.